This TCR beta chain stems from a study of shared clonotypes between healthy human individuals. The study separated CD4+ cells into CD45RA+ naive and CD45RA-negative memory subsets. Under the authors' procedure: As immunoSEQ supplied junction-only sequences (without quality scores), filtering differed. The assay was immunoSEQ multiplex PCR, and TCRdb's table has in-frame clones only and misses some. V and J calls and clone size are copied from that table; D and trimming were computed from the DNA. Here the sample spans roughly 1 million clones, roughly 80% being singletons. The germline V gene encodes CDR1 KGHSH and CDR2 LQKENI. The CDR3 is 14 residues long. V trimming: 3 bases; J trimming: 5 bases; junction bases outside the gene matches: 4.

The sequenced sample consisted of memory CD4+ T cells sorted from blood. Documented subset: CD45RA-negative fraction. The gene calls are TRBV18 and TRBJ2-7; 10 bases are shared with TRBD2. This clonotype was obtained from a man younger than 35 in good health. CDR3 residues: CASSPLAGGNEQYF. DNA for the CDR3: TGTGCCAGCTCACCTTTAGCGGGAGGCAACGAGCAGTACTTC.